The clone carrying this TCR beta chain was observed a handful of times. The antigen remains unidentified. Trimming removed 4 bases at V and 10 bases at J, with 12 bases between. The germline CDR1 and CDR2 sequences are SGHTA and FQGNSA. This CDR3 is built from 12 residues. Researchers made TCR cDNA using 5'RACE template switching, and this step added a universal primer site and UMIs. One entry per CDR3 protein results from TCRdb running MiXCR on the 5' RACE reads. The table has a few hundred thousand distinct CDR3 sequences, roughly a sixth seen once. The sample originates from a study of T cells after yellow fever vaccination. Study outcomes and limitations: High-abundance clonotypes from the bulk population could contaminate FACS-sorted repertoires. Clonotypes found in both CD4 and CD8 compartments made up a small share.

The chain is built from TRBV7-2 and TRBJ2-3; the D call may be TRBD1 or TRBD2 (5 bases each). This sample comprised PBMCs, obtained 5 to 6 days after the first yellow fever vaccination. This receptor was taken from a young man who received the YFV17D yellow fever vaccine. The CDR3, as DNA: TGTGCCAGCAGCTCAGATCAGGGACCGCAGTATTTT. Protein: CASSSDQGPQYF. Filled out from reference TRBV7-2 and TRBJ2-3, the complete variable domain reads GAGVSQSPSNKVTEKGKDVELRCDPISGHTALYWYRQSLGQGLEFLIYFQGNSAPDKSGLPSDRFSAERTGGSVSTLTIQRTQQEDSAVYLCASSSDQGPQYFGPGTRLTVL.